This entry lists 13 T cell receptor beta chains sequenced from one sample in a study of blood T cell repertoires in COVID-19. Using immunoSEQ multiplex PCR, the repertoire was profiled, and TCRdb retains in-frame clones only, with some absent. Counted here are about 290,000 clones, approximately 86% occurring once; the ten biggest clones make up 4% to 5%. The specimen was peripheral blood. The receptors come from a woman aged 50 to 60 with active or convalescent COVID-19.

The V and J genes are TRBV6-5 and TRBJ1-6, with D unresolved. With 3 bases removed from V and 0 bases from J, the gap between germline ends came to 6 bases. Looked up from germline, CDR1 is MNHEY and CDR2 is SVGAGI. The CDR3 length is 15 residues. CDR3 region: CASSYTGSYNSPLHF. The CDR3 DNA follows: TGTGCCAGCAGTTATACCGGCTCCTATAATTCACCCCTCCACTTT.

CDR3 sequence (DNA): TGTGCCAGTAGTATTCTGGACAGCTACACAGATACGCAGTATTTT. Protein sequence: CASSILDSYTDTQYF. The rearrangement joins TRBV19 to TRBJ2-3; possibly TRBD1 for D (6 bases). Germline loops: CDR1 LNHDA, CDR2 SQIVND (reference sequence). CDR3 length: 15 amino acids. V was cut by 3 bases and J by 2 bases, with 12 bases left in between.

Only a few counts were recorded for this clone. DNA for the CDR3: TGTGCCAGCTCACCGAGCTCCTATAATTCACCCCTCCACTTT. This codes for CASSPSSYNSPLHF. The chain links TRBV18 to TRBJ1-6; D not resolved. This CDR3 spans 14 amino acids. V lost 3 bases to trimming and J lost 0 bases, with 3 bases between them. Germline CDR1 and CDR2: KGHSH and LQKENI. Supplemented by reference TRBV18 and TRBJ1-6, the full variable domain reads NAGVMQNPRHLVRRRGQEARLRCSPMKGHSHVYWYRQLPEEGLKFMVYLQKENIIDESGMPKERFSAEFPKEGPSILRIQQVVRGDSAAYFCASSPSSYNSPLHFGNGTRLTVT.

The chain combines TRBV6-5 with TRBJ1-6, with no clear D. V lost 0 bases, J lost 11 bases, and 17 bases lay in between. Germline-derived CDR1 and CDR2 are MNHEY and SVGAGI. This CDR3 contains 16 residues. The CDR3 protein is CASSYSAGRGGTPLHF. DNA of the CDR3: TGTGCCAGCAGTTACTCGGCCGGGCGGGGAGGGACACCCCTCCACTTT.

CDR3 DNA sequence: TGTGCCAGCAGTGCGCTATCTGGAAACACCATATATTTT. It yields the protein CASSALSGNTIYF. This rearrangement joins TRBV25-1 to TRBJ1-3; D call uncertain. This CDR3 has 13 residues. CDR1 is MGHDK, CDR2 SYGVNS, per germline. V lost 4 bases to trimming and J lost 1 base, with 5 bases between them.

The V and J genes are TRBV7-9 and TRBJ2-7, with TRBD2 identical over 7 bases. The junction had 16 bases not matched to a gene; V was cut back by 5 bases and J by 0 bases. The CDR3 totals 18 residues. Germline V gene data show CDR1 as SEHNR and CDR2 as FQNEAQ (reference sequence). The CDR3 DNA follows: TGTGCCAGCAGCCCCGTCTTGCGGGGGATAGCGGACTCCTACGAGCAGTACTTC. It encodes CASSPVLRGIADSYEQYF. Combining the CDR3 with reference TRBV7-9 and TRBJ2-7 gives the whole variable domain DTGVSQNPRHKITKRGQNVTFRCDPISEHNRLYWYRQTLGQGPEFLTYFQNEAQLEKSRLLSDRFSAERPKGSFSTLEIQRTEQGDSAMYLCASSPVLRGIADSYEQYFGPGTRLTVT.

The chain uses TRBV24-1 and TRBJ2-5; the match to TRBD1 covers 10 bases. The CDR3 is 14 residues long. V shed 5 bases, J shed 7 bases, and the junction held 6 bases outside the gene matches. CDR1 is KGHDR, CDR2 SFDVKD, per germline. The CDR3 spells CATSATGGSGTQYF. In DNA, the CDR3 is TGTGCCACCAGTGCGACAGGGGGCTCGGGGACCCAGTACTTC.

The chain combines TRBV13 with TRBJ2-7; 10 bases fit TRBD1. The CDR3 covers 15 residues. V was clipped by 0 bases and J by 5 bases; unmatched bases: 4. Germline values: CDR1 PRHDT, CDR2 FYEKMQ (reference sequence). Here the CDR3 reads CASSLGGTGAHEQYF. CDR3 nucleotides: TGTGCCAGCAGCTTAGGTGGGACAGGGGCCCACGAGCAGTACTTC.

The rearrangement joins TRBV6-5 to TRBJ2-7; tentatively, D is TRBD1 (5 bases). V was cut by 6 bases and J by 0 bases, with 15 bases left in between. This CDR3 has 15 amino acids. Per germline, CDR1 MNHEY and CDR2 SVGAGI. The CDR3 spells CASRKTLRGSYEQYF. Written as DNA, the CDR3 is TGTGCCAGCAGAAAAACCCTAAGGGGCTCCTACGAGCAGTACTTC.

The chain's CDR3 is CASRGQTNTGELFF. CDR3 bases: TGCGCCAGCAGGGGACAGACGAACACCGGGGAGCTGTTTTTT. The J gene is TRBJ2-2, the V gene TRBV5-1; 7 bases align to TRBD1. CDR1 is SGHRS, CDR2 YFSETQ, per germline. J was trimmed by 0 bases and V by 5 bases; bases with no gene match: 1. The CDR3 sequence is 14 residues long.

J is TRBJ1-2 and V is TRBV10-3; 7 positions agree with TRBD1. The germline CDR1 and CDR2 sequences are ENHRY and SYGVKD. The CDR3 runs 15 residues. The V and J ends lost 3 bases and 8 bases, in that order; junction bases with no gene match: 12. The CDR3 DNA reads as TGTGCCATCAGTGAAGGAGAGAGGGGGCTGTACGGCTACACCTTC. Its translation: CAISEGERGLYGYTF.

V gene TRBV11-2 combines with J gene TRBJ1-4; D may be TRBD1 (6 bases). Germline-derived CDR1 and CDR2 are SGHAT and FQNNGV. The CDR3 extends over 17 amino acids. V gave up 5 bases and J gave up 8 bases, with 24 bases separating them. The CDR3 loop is CASSIFRGGAPGEKLFF. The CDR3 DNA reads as TGTGCCAGCAGCATTTTTCGGGGGGGCGCTCCCGGAGAAAAACTGTTTTTT.

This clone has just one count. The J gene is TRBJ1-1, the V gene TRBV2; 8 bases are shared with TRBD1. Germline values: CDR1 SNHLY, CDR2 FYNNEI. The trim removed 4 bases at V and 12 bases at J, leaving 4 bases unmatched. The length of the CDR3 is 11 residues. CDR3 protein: CASSGVRGPFF. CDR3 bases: TGTGCCAGCAGTGGGGTCAGGGGGCCTTTCTTT.